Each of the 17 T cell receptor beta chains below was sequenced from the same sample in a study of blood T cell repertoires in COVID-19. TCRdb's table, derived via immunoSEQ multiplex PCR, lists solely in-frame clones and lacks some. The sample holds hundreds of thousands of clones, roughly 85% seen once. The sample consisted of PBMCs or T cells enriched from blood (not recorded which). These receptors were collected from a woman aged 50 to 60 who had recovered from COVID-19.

The CDR3 loop is CAWRGTTNTGELFF. CDR3 coding DNA: TGTGCCTGGAGGGGGACAACGAACACCGGGGAGCTGTTTTTT. The V call is TRBV30, the J call TRBJ2-2; TRBD1 might be the D (6 bases). Germline-derived CDR1 and CDR2 are GTSNPN and SVGIG (reference sequence). CDR3 size: 14 residues. Trimming cost V 3 bases and J 0 bases, with 8 bases left between them.

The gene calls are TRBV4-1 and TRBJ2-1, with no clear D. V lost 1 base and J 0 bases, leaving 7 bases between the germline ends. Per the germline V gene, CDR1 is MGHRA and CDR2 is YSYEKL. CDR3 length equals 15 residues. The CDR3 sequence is CASSQAPSSYNEQFF. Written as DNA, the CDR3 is TGCGCCAGCAGCCAAGCCCCTAGCTCCTACAATGAGCAGTTCTTC.

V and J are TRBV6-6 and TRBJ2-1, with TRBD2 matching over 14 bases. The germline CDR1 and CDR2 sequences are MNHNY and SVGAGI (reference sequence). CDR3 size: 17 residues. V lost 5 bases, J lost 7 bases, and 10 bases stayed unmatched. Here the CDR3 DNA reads TGTGCCAGCAGTCGCACTCCGACTAGCGGGGGGGCAAATGAGCAGTTCTTC. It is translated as CASSRTPTSGGANEQFF.

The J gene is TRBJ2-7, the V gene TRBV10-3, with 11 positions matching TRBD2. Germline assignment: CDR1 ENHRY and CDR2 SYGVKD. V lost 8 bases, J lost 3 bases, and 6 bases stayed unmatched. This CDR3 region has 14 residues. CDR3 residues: CAIGPSGRFYEQYF. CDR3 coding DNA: TGTGCCATCGGTCCTAGCGGGAGGTTCTACGAGCAGTACTTC.

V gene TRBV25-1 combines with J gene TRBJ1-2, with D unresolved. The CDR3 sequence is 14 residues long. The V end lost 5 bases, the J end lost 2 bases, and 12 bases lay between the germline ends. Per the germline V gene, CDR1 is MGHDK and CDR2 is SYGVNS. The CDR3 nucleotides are TGTGCCAGCAGTCCCAATACGGGGAACTATGGCTACACCTTC. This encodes CASSPNTGNYGYTF.

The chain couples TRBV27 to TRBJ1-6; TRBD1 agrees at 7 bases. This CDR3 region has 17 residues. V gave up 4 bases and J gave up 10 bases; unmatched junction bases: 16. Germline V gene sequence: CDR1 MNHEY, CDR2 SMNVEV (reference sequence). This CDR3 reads CASSYDREVAVGSPLHF. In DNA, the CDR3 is TGTGCCAGCAGTTACGACAGGGAGGTGGCTGTTGGGTCACCCCTCCACTTT.

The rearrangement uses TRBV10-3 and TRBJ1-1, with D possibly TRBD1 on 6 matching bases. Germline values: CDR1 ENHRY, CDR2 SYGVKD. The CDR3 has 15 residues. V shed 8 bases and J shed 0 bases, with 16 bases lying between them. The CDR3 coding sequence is TGTGCCATCGCAGGGGCGTTTAGTATGAACACTGAAGCTTTCTTT. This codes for CAIAGAFSMNTEAFF.

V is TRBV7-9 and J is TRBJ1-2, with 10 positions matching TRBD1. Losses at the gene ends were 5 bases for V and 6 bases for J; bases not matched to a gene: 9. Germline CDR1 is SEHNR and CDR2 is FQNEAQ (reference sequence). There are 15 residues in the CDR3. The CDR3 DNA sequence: TGTGCCAGCAGCGAGCAAGACAGGGGGCACGATGGCTACACCTTC. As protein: CASSEQDRGHDGYTF.

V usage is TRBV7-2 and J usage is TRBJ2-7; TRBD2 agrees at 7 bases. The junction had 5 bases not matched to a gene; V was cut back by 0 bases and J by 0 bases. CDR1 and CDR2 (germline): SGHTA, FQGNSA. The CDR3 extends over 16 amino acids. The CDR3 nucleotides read TGTGCCAGCAGCTTAGCGATTTGGGGGGGCTCCTACGAGCAGTACTTC. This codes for CASSLAIWGGSYEQYF.

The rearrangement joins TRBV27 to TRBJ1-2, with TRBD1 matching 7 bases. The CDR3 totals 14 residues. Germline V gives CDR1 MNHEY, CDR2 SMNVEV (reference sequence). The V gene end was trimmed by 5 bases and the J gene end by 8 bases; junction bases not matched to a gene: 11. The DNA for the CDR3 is TGTGCCAGCAGTCTCCTGGGACAGCGTAGCGGCTACACCTTC. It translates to CASSLLGQRSGYTF.

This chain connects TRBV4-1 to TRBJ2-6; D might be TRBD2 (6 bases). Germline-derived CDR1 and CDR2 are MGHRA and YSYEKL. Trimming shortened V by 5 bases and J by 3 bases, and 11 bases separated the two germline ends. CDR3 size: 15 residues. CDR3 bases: TGCGCCAGCAGCTTAACGGGGGTTGGGGCCAACGTCCTGACTTTC. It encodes CASSLTGVGANVLTF.

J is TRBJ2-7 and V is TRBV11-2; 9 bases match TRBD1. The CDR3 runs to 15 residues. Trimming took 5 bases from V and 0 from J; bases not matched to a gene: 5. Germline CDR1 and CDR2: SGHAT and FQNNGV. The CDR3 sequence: CASSPGTGNSYEQYF. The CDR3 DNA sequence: TGTGCCAGCAGCCCGGGGACAGGGAACTCCTACGAGCAGTACTTC.

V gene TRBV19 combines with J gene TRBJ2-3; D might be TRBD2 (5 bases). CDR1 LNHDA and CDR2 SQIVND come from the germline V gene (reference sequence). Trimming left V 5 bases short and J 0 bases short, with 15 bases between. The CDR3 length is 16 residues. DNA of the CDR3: TGTGCCAGTAGTTCCCGTTCTAGCTCTAGCACAGATACGCAGTATTTT. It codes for CASSSRSSSSTDTQYF.

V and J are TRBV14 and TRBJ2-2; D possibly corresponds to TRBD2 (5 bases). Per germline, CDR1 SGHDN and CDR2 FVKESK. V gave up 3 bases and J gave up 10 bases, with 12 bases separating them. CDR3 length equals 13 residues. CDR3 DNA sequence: TGTGCCAGCAGCCAGTTTCGGGATGTGGAGCTGTTTTTT. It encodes CASSQFRDVELFF.

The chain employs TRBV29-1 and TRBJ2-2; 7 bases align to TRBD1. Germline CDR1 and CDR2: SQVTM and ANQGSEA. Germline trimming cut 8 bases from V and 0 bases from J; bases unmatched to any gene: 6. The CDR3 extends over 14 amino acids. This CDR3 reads CSSTGTTNTGELFF. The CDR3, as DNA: TGCAGCTCGACAGGGACAACGAACACCGGGGAGCTGTTTTTT.

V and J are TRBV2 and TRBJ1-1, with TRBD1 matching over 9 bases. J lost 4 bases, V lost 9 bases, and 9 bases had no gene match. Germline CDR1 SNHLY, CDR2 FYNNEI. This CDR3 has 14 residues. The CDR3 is CARGTGYSATEAFF. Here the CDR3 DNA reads TGTGCCAGGGGGACAGGGTATTCTGCCACTGAAGCTTTCTTT.

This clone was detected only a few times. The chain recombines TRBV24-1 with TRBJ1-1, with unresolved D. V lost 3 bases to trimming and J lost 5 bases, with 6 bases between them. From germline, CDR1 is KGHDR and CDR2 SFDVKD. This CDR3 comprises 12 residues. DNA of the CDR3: TGTGCCACCAGTGATGGAGGTACTGAAGCTTTCTTT. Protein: CATSDGGTEAFF.